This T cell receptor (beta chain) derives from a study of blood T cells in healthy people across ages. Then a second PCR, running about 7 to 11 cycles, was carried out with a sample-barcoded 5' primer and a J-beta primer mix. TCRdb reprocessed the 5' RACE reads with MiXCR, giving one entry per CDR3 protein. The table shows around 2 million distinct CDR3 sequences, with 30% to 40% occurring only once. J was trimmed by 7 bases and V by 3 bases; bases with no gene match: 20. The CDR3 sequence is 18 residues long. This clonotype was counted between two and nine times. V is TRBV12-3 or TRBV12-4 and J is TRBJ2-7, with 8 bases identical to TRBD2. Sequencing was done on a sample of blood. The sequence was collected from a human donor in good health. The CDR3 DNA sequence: TGTGCCAGCAGTTTCATAGCGGGGACTGTATCGACGCTGGGGGAGCAGTACTTC. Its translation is CASSFIAGTVSTLGEQYF.